The text below deals with one T cell receptor beta chain. Its antigen is currently unknown. The data are from a study of OX40 agonist ivuxolimab in advanced cancers. Study observations and caveats: On average, CD8+ T cells showed a greater number of expanded clones than CD4+.

Blood draws occurred at baseline, cycle 4 day 1, and cycle 7 day 1. Here immunoSEQ multiplex PCR was the method, and the copy in TCRdb shows in-frame clones only, minus some. The data contain about 43,000 clones, 70% to 90% of them singletons. Trimming took off 4 bases at V and 2 bases at J, with 10 bases between the two ends. CDR1 is MNHEY, CDR2 SVGAGI, per germline. The CDR3 extends over 14 amino acids. The chain uses TRBV6-5 and TRBJ2-3; D call uncertain. Sample: CD4+ or CD8+ T cells sorted from blood, taken in a trial of the OX40 agonist ivuxolimab. This receptor was obtained from an adult with an advanced solid tumor such as melanoma, head and neck, liver or kidney cancer. CDR3 bases: TGTGCCAGCAGTTCCAGGAGTGCCACAGATACGCAGTATTTT. It encodes CASSSRSATDTQYF.